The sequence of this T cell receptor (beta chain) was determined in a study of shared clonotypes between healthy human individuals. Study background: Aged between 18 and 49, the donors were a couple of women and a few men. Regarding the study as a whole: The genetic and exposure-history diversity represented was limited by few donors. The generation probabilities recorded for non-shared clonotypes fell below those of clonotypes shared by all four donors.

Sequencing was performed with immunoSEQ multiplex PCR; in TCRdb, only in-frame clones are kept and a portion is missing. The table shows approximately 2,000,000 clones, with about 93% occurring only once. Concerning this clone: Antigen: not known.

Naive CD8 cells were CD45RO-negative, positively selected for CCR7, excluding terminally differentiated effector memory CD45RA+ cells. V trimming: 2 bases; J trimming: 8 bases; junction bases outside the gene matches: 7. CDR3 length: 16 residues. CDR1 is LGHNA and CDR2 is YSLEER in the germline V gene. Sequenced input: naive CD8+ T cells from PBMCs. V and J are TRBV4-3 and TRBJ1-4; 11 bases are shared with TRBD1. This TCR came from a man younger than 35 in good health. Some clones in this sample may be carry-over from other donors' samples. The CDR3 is CASSQLWDRGGEKLFF. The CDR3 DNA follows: TGCGCCAGCAGCCAACTATGGGACAGGGGGGGAGAAAAACTGTTTTTT.